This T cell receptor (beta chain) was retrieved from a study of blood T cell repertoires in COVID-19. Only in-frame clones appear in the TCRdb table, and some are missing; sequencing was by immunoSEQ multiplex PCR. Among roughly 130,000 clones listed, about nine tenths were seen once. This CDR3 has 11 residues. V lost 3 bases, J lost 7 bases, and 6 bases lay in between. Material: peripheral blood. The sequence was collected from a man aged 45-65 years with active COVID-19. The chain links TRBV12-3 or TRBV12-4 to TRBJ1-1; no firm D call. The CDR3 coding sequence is TGTGCCAGCAGTTTTTCCAGTGAAGCTTTCTTT. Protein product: CASSFSSEAFF.